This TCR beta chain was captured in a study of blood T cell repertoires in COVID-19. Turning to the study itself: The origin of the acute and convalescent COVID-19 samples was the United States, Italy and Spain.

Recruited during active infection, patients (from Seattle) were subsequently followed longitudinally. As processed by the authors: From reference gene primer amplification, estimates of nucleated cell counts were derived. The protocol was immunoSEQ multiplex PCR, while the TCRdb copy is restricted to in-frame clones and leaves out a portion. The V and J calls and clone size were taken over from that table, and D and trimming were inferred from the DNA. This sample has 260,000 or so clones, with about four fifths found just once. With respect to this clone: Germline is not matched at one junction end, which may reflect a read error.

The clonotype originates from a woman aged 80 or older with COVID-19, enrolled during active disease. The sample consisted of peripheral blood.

The CDR3 here is CASNQEIAYVYGYTF. The CDR3 coding sequence is TGCGCCAGCAACCAAGAGATTGCGTACGTCTACGGCTACACCTTC. The V gene is TRBV4-3, the J gene TRBJ1-2; D not certain. CDR1 LGHNA and CDR2 YSLEER come from the germline V gene. The CDR3 sequence is 15 residues long.